This T cell receptor (beta chain) was documented in a study of control samples from healthy donors and cancer patients. The CDR3 is made up of 13 amino acids. The germline V gene encodes CDR1 LNHDA and CDR2 SQIVND (reference sequence). Trimming cost V 6 bases and J 5 bases; bases outside gene matches: 6. Some clones are missing from TCRdb's copy, which holds only in-frame ones; the method was immunoSEQ multiplex PCR. The sample lists 150,000 to 200,000 clones, 75% to 95% occurring once. V usage is TRBV19 and J usage is TRBJ1-1; TRBD1 matches at 7 bases. This receptor was identified in a woman in her twenties or thirties in good health. Sequenced: blood. In DNA, the CDR3 is TGTGCCAGTAGGACAGGGATGCGAACTGAAGCTTTCTTT. Translating it yields CASRTGMRTEAFF.